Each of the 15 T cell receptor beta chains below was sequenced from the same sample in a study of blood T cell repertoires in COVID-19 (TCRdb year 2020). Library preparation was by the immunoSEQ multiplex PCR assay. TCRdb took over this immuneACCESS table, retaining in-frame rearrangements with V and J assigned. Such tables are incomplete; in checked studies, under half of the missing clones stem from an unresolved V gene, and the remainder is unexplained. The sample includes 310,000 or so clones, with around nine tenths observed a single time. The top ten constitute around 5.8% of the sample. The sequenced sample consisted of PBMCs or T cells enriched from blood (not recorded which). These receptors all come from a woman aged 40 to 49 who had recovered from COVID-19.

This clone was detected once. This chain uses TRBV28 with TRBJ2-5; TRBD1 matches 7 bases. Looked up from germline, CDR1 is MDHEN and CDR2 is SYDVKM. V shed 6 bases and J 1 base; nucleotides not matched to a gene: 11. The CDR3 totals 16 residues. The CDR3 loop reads CASSETGTATQETQYF. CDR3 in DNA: TGTGCCAGCAGCGAAACCGGGACAGCCACCCAAGAGACCCAGTACTTC.

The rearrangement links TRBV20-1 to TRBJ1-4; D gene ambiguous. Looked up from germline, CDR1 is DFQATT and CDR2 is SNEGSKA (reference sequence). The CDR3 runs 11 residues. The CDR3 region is CRGGSGEKLFF. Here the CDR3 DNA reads TGCAGGGGCGGTTCGGGGGAAAAACTGTTTTTT.

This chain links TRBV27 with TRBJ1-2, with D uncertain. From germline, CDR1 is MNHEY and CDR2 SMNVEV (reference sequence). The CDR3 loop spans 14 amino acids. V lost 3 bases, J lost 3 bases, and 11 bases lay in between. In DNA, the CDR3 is TGTGCCAGCAGTTTTAGCGGGCGCCACTATGGCTACACCTTC. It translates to CASSFSGRHYGYTF.

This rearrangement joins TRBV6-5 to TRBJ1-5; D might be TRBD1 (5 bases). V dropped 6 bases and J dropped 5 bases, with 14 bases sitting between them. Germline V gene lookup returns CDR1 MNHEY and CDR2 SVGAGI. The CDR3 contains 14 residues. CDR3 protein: CASSRQGPDQPQHF. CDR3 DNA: TGTGCCAGCAGCCGGCAGGGCCCGGATCAGCCCCAGCATTTT.

This CDR3 is CATSDLRTSGMDEQFF. The CDR3 nucleotides are TGTGCCACCAGTGATTTACGGACTAGCGGGATGGATGAGCAGTTCTTC. The chain couples TRBV24-1 to TRBJ2-1; 12 bases agree with TRBD2. The trim removed 1 base at V and 8 bases at J, leaving 5 bases unmatched. The CDR3 is 16 amino acids. Germline CDR1 and CDR2: KGHDR and SFDVKD.

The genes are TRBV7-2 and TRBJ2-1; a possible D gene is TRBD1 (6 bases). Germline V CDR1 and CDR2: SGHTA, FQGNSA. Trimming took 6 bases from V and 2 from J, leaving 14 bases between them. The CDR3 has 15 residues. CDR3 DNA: TGTGCCAGCAGTTTCAACAGGGTCACCTACAATGAGCAGTTCTTC. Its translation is CASSFNRVTYNEQFF.

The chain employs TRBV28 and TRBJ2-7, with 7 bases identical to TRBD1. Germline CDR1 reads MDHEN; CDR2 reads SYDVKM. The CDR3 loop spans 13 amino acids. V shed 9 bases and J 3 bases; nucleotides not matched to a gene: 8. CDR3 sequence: CASATGRGYEQYF. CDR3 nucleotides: TGTGCCAGTGCGACAGGGAGAGGCTACGAGCAGTACTTC.

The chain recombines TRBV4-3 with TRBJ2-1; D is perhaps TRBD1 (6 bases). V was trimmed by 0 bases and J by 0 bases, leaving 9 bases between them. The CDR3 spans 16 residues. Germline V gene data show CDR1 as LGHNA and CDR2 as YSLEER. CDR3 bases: TGCGCCAGCAGCCAAGATCACAGGGTCTCCTACAATGAGCAGTTCTTC. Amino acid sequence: CASSQDHRVSYNEQFF.

CDR3 sequence: CASTLREALYTGELFF. DNA for the CDR3: TGTGCCAGCACCCTGAGGGAGGCACTTTACACCGGGGAGCTGTTTTTT. The V call is TRBV28, the J call TRBJ2-2, with a possible D match to TRBD2 (6 bases). V was clipped by 7 bases and J by 3 bases, with 18 bases between them. The germline CDR1 and CDR2 sequences are MDHEN and SYDVKM. The CDR3 length is 16 residues.

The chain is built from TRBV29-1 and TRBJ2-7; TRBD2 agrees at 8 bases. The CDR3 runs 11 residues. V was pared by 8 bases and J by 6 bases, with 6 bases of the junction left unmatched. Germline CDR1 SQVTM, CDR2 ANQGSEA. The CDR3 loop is CSCGGNGEQYF. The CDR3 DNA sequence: TGCAGCTGCGGGGGGAACGGCGAGCAGTACTTC.

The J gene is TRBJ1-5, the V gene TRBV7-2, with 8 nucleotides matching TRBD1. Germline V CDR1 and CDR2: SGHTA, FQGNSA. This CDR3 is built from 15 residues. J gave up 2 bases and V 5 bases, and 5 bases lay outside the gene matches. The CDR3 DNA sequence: TGTGCCAGCAGCCAAACAGGGGGTGGCAATCAGCCCCAGCATTTT. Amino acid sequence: CASSQTGGGNQPQHF.

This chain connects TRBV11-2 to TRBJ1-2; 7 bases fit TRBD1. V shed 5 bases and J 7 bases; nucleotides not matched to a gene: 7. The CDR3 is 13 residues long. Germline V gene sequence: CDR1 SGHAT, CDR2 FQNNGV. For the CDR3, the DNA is TGTGCCAGCAGCAGAGGGACAGCCGGTGGCTACACCTTC. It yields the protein CASSRGTAGGYTF.

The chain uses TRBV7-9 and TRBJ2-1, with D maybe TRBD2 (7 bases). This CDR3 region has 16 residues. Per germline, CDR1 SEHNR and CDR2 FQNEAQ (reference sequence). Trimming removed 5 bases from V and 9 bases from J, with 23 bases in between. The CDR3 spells CASSPRRAGQNPEQFF. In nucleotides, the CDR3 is TGTGCCAGCAGCCCGCGCCGAGCGGGACAAAACCCTGAGCAGTTCTTC.

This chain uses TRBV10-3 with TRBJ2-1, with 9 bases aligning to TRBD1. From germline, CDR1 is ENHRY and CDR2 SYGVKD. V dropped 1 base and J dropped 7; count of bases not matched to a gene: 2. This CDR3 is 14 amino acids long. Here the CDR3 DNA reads TGTGCCATCAGTGAGTGGACAGGGGAAAATGAGCAGTTCTTC. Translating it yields CAISEWTGENEQFF.

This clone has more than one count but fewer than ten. This chain's CDR3 is CASSRGLANTGELFF. In nucleotides, the CDR3 is TGTGCCAGCAGCAGGGGGCTCGCGAACACCGGGGAGCTGTTTTTT. This rearrangement joins TRBV27 to TRBJ2-2; 8 nucleotides align to TRBD1. The CDR3 consists of 15 residues. With 6 bases clipped from V and 0 bases from J, the junction kept 3 bases outside the gene matches. CDR1 is MNHEY and CDR2 is SMNVEV in the germline V gene (reference sequence).